A selection of T cell receptor beta chains follows, all from one sample in a study of cytomegalovirus exposure and HLA in healthy donors. The assay was immunoSEQ multiplex PCR, and TCRdb's table has in-frame clones only and misses some. The profile shows approximately 110,000 clones, roughly four fifths of them singletons. Input material: PBMCs. The origin of the receptors is a woman in her fifties or sixties in good health and CMV-seropositive. Both conserved end residues are part of each CDR3.

v_call cdr3_aa
TRBV2 CASKDRVRGLDQPQHF
TRBV7-2 CASSLGRGLDEQFF
TRBV7-2 CASSFQGAYEQYF
TRBV6-6 CASSYERGYTF
TRBV7-2 CASSLGGGQETQYF
TRBV6-5 CASSPGTGRGELFF
TRBV6-5 CASSYSAGQGPWGYTF
TRBV7-6 CASSYSGGLAFF
TRBV27 CASSFLTGAYNEQFF
TRBV7-2 CASSLVTAYNSPLHF
TRBV5-6 CASSLRQRNTEAFF
TRBV5-4 CASSRTGGGGYTF
TRBV6-5 CASREGGFENSPLHF
TRBV15 CATRLAGDYEQYF
TRBV4-2 CASSQEDGVRGGYTF
TRBV7-2 CASSYSAGFAGNTIYF
TRBV27 CASSLSSRDIYEQYF
TRBV5-1 CASSLGSSSTEQYF